This TCR beta chain was sequenced during a study of T cell repertoires in cytomegalovirus infection. Of note for this clonotype: Its target is unknown.

Overall study findings and caveats: It was HLA-C-restricted CMV-specific TCR beta clonotypes that dominated the response ex vivo. Using cumulative public TCR beta family frequency, the authors identified those who carried CMV together with the relevant HLA.

A single record per CDR3 protein comes from TCRdb applying MiXCR to the reads. This table has 80,000 or so distinct CDR3 sequences, around 42% appearing once. This receptor was identified in a human donor in good health (CMV status not recorded). Some clones in this sample may be carry-over from other donors' samples. The specimen comprised CD8+ T cells from cultured PBMCs, sampled from culture after CMV antigen stimulation.

CDR3 bases: TGTGCCAGCAGCTTTTGGACGGGGGCCACTGAAGCTTTCTTT. Residues: CASSFWTGATEAFF. This chain links TRBV7-2 with TRBJ1-1; maybe TRBD1 (6 bases). Germline CDR1 reads SGHTA; CDR2 reads FQGNSA. The CDR3 is 14 amino acids. The V and J ends lost 3 bases and 4 bases respectively, with 12 bases between them.